This T cell receptor (beta chain) was profiled in a study of CD8+CD57+ T cells in acquired aplastic anemia. Study-level information: The sorted CD4+ and CD8+ cells yielded an average around 3 ug of DNA.

Germline CDR1 and CDR2: SGHRS and YFSETQ. V gave up 4 bases and J gave up 2 bases, with 14 bases separating them. This CDR3 contains 15 residues. For CDR3 and TCR beta VDJ profiling, genomic DNA was the template used. TCRdb re-derived calls from the reads in MiXCR, one entry per CDR3 protein. There are 95,000 to 150,000 distinct CDR3 sequences in the sample; 58% occur only once, and roughly 28% lies in the top ten. Study conclusions and caveats: The study found no significant CD8+ Simpson's diversity difference between patients and controls. It was found that 25 to 35 CD8+ CDR3 sequences were shared between patients and controls.

On this clonotype itself: Its target is unknown.

Those patients picked for sequencing had displayed CD8+CD57+ cell expansion on flow cytometry. The rearrangement joins TRBV5-1 to TRBJ2-3; D possibly corresponds to TRBD2 (5 bases). The sequence was obtained from a human donor with aplastic anemia. The sequenced sample consisted of sorted CD4+, CD8+, or CD8+CD57+ T cells (not recorded which) from PBMCs. The CDR3 DNA is TGCGCCAGCAGCACGGACGGGGTTTACACAGATACGCAGTATTTT. Residues: CASSTDGVYTDTQYF.